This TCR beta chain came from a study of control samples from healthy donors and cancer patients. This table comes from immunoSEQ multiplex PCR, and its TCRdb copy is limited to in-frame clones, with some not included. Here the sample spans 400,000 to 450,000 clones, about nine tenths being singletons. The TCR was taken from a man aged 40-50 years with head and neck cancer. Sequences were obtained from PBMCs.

The CDR3 sequence is CASSDTGGSYEQYF. For the CDR3, the DNA is TGTGCCAGCAGCGACACGGGGGGATCCTACGAGCAGTACTTC. This sequence joins TRBV21-1 and TRBJ2-7; the tabulated D call, TRBD2, remains unverified against the DNA. TRBV21-1 is tagged as a pseudogene. The CDR3 runs to 14 residues.